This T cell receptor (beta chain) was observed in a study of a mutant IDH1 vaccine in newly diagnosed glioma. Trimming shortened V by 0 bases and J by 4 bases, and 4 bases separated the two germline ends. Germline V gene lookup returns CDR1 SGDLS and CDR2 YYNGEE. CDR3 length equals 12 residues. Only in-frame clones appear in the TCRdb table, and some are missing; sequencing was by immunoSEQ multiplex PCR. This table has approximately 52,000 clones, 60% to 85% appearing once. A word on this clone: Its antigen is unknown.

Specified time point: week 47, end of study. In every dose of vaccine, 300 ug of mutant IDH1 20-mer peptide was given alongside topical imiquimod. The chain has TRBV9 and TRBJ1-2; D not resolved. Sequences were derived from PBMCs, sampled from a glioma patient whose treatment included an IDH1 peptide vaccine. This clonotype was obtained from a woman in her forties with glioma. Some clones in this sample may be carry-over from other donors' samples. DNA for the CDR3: TGTGCCAGCAGCGTAGGTAGCTATGGCTACACCTTC. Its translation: CASSVGSYGYTF.